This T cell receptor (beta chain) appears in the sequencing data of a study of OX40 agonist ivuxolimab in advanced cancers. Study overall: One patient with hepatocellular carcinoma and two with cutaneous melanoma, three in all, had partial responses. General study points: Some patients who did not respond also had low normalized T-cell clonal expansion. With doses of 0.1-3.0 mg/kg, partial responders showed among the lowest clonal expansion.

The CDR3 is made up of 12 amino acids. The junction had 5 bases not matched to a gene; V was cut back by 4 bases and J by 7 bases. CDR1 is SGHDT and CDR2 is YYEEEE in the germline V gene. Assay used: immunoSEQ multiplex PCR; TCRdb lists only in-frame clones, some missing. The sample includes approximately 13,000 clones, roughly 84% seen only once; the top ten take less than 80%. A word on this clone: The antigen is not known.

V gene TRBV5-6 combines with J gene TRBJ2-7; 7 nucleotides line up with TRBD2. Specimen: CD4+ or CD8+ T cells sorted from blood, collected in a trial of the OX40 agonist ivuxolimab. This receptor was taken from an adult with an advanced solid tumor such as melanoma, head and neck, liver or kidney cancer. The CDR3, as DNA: TGTGCCAGCAGCCGGCCCGGGGGGGAGCAGTACTTC. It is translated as CASSRPGGEQYF.